This T cell receptor (beta chain) was sequenced in a study of beta chain features in type 1 diabetes. V lost 5 bases and J 4 bases, leaving 17 bases between the germline ends. Per the germline V gene, CDR1 is SGHAT and CDR2 is FQNNGV. CDR3 size: 15 residues. This clone was observed a handful of times. The whole isolated RNA underwent reverse transcription, so sequencing captured expressed TCRB transcripts. Assay used: immunoSEQ multiplex PCR; TCRdb lists only in-frame clones, some missing. The sample gives 900,000 or so clones, about 17% of which show up once; roughly 0.025% is in the top ten. V is TRBV11-2 and J is TRBJ1-1; weak D call: TRBD1 (5 bases). The TCR originated in a woman aged 18-29 years in good health. The sequencing sample was made of naive CD4+ T cells from blood. This CDR3 reads CASSPALGGSTEAFF. DNA for the CDR3: TGTGCCAGCAGCCCGGCCCTGGGGGGAAGCACTGAAGCTTTCTTT.